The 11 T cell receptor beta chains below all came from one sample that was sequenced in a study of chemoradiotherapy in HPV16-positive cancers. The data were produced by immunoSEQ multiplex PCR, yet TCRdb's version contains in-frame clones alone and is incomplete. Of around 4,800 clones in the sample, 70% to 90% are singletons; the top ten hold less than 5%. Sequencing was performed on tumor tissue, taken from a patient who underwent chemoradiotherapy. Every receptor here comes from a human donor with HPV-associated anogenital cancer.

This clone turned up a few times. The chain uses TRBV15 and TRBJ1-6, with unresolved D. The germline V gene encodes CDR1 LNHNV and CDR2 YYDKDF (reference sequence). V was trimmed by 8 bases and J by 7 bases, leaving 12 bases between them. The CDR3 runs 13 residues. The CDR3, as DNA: TGTGCCACCCGGCAGCACTCAAATTCACCCCTCCACTTT. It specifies CATRQHSNSPLHF.

The CDR3 loop reads CASSWAGAAQETQYF. CDR3 coding DNA: TGTGCCAGCAGCTGGGCAGGGGCCGCGCAAGAGACCCAGTACTTC. This rearrangement joins TRBV7-2 to TRBJ2-5; D may be TRBD1 (6 bases). The ends were cut back, 4 bases at V and 2 bases at J, with 14 bases in the middle. The CDR3 has 15 residues. Germline V gives CDR1 SGHTA, CDR2 FQGNSA. The full variable domain, completed using reference TRBV7-2 and TRBJ2-5, is GAGVSQSPSNKVTEKGKDVELRCDPISGHTALYWYRQSLGQGLEFLIYFQGNSAPDKSGLPSDRFSAERTGGSVSTLTIQRTQQEDSAVYLCASSWAGAAQETQYFGPGTRLLVL.

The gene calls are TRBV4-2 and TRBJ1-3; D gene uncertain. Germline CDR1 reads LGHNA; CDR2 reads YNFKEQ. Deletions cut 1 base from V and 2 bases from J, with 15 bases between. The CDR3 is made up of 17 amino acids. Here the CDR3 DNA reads TGTGCCAGCAGCCAAGCCCAAGGAACAACTACTGGAAACACCATATATTTT. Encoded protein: CASSQAQGTTTGNTIYF.

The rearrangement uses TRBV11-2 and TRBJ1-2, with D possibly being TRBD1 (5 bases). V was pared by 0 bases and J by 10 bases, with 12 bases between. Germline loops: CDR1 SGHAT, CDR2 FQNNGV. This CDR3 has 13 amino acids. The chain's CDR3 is CASSLDRQGAYTF. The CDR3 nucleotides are TGTGCCAGCAGCTTAGATCGGCAGGGTGCCTACACCTTC.

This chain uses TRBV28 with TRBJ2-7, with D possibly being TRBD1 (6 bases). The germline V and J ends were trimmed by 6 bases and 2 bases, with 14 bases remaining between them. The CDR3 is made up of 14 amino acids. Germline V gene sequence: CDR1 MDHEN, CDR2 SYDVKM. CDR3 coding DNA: TGTGCCAGCAGGTACGGGACACGTACCTACGAGCAGTACTTC. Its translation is CASRYGTRTYEQYF.

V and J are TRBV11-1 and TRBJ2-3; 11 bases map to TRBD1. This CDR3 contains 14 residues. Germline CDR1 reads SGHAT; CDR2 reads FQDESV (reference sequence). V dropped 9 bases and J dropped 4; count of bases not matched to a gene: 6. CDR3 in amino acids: CASRRTGGSDTQYF. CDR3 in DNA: TGTGCCAGTAGAAGGACAGGGGGCTCAGATACGCAGTATTTT.

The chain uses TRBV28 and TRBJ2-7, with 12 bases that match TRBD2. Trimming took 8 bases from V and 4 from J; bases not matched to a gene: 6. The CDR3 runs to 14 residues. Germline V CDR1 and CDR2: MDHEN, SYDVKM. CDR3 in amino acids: CASLRTSGNYEQYF. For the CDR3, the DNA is TGTGCCAGCCTCCGGACTAGCGGGAATTACGAGCAGTACTTC.

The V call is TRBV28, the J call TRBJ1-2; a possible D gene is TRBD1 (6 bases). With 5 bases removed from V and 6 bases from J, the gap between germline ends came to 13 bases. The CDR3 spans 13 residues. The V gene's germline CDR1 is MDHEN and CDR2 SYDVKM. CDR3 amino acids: CASSHRVGDGYTF. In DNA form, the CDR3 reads TGTGCCAGCAGTCACAGGGTGGGGGATGGCTACACCTTC.

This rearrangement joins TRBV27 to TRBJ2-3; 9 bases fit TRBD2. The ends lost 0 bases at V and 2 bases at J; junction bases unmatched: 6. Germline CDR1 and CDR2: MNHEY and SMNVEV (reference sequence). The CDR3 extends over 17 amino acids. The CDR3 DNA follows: TGTGCCAGCAGTTTATCGAACATAGCGGGGGTCACAGATACGCAGTATTTT. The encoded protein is CASSLSNIAGVTDTQYF.

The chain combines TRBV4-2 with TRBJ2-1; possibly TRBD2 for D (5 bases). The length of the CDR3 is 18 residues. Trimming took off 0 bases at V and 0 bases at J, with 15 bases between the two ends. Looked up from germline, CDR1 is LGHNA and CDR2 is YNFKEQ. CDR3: CASSQDQGASTSYNEQFF. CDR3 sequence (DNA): TGTGCCAGCAGCCAAGATCAAGGAGCTAGCACCTCCTACAATGAGCAGTTCTTC.

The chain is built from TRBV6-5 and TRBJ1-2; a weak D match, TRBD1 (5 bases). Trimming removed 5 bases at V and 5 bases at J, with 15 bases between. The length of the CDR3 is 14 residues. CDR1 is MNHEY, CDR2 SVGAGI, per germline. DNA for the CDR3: TGTGCCAGCAGTGACAGTTCCCTGGGGTATGGCTACACCTTC. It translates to CASSDSSLGYGYTF.